Described below is a single T cell receptor beta chain sequence and its context. Generated by immunoSEQ multiplex PCR, the TCRdb table keeps only in-frame clones and is missing some. The table has tens of thousands of clones, approximately 90% seen once; the top ten hold approximately 10%. The sample originates from a study of OX40 agonist ivuxolimab in advanced cancers. There are 15 residues in the CDR3. Germline V gives CDR1 MGHRA, CDR2 YSYEKL. With 4 bases clipped from V and 3 bases from J, the junction kept 7 bases outside the gene matches. The origin of this receptor is an adult with an advanced solid tumor such as melanoma, head and neck, liver or kidney cancer. The material sequenced was CD4+ or CD8+ T cells sorted from blood, taken in a trial of the OX40 agonist ivuxolimab. The rearrangement uses TRBV4-1 and TRBJ2-5; 8 positions agree with TRBD1. CDR3 DNA sequence: TGCGCCAGCAGCCCCCAGACGACAGGGGAAGAGACCCAGTACTTC. It codes for CASSPQTTGEETQYF.